Below are 22 T cell receptor beta chains sequenced from a single sample in a study of blood T cell repertoires in COVID-19. Here immunoSEQ multiplex PCR was the method, and the copy in TCRdb shows in-frame clones only, minus some. The sample lists approximately 350,000 clones, 90% to 95% occurring once. Sequencing was done on a sample of peripheral blood. These receptor sequences come from a woman aged 18-29 years who had recovered from COVID-19.

The chain links TRBV5-5 to TRBJ2-1; D is unclear. Trimming took 2 bases from V and 1 from J, leaving 4 bases between them. This CDR3 region has 13 residues. Germline V CDR1 and CDR2: SGHKS, YYEKEE (reference sequence). The CDR3: CASSLSSYNEQFF. CDR3 DNA sequence: TGTGCCAGCAGCTTATCATCCTACAATGAGCAGTTCTTC.

J is TRBJ2-1 and V is TRBV6-2 or TRBV6-3, with 11 nucleotides matching TRBD2. The length of the CDR3 is 16 residues. Germline loops: CDR1 MNHEY, CDR2 SVGEGT. J was trimmed by 0 bases and V by 4 bases; bases with no gene match: 2. The CDR3 DNA reads as TGTGCCAGCAGTTCTACTAGCGGGAGCTCCTACAATGAGCAGTTCTTC. It codes for CASSSTSGSSYNEQFF.

The chain carries TRBV19 and TRBJ1-6, with D unresolved. The germline gives CDR1 LNHDA, CDR2 SQIVND (reference sequence). V was clipped by 9 bases and J by 13 bases, with 7 bases between them. CDR3 length equals 9 residues. The CDR3 spells CARAAPLHF. CDR3 bases: TGTGCCAGGGCTGCCCCCCTCCACTTT.

The chain couples TRBV21-1 to TRBJ1-4; the table's TRBD1 call for D was not verified on the DNA. TRBV21-1 counts as a pseudogene. This CDR3 contains 19 residues. The CDR3 region has the DNA TGTGCCAGCAGCAAATCGGCAGGGGGGTTGAACCGGTGTAACGAAAAACTGTTTTTT. It yields the protein CASSKSAGGLNRCNEKLFF.

This chain joins TRBV10-3 and TRBJ2-3; 10 bases agree with TRBD1. The length of the CDR3 is 14 residues. V shed 8 bases and J 4 bases; nucleotides not matched to a gene: 6. Germline V gives CDR1 ENHRY, CDR2 SYGVKD. CDR3 in amino acids: CAIHDRGPPDTQYF. The CDR3 nucleotides are TGTGCCATCCACGACAGGGGGCCCCCAGATACGCAGTATTTT.

V is TRBV7-2 and J is TRBJ2-2, with 12 bases fitting TRBD2. Germline V gene lookup returns CDR1 SGHTA and CDR2 FQGNSA. V lost 5 bases to trimming and J lost 5 bases; unmatched junction nucleotides: 9. There are 17 residues in the CDR3. CDR3: CASSTRLAGGPTGELFF. In DNA, the CDR3 is TGTGCCAGCAGCACCAGGCTAGCGGGAGGGCCAACCGGGGAGCTGTTTTTT.

The CDR3 sequence is CASSVAGGLNTGELFF. The CDR3 bases are TGTGCCAGTAGCGTAGCGGGAGGACTAAACACCGGGGAGCTGTTTTTT. The chain couples TRBV19 to TRBJ2-2; TRBD2 aligns across 10 bases. The CDR3 contains 16 residues. The trim removed 6 bases at V and 2 bases at J, leaving 6 bases unmatched. Germline CDR1 LNHDA, CDR2 SQIVND (reference sequence).

The rearrangement links TRBV19 to TRBJ2-2, with D possibly TRBD1 on 5 matching bases. Trimming left V 4 bases short and J 4 bases short, with 10 bases between. The germline CDR1 and CDR2 sequences are LNHDA and SQIVND (reference sequence). The CDR3 length is 14 residues. The CDR3 region has the DNA TGTGCCAGTAGTACCAGGGTCCTCACCGGGGAGCTGTTTTTT. It yields the protein CASSTRVLTGELFF.

The CDR3 DNA follows: TGTGCCAGCACCCTGCCGGACAGGGGGCCGGAGGAGCAGTACGTC. It translates to CASTLPDRGPEEQYV. The chain employs TRBV11-3 and TRBJ2-7; 11 bases match TRBD1. The CDR3 spans 15 residues. V was clipped by 7 bases and J by 7 bases; unmatched bases: 12. In germline, CDR1 is SGHNT, CDR2 YENEEA.

V and J are TRBV9 and TRBJ2-2, with 8 nucleotides matching TRBD1. V lost 4 bases and J lost 3; bases outside the gene matches: 5. This CDR3 is built from 15 residues. Germline V lookup: CDR1 SGDLS, CDR2 YYNGEE. CDR3 protein: CASSLRTGHTGELFF. For the CDR3, the DNA is TGTGCCAGCAGCTTAAGGACAGGGCACACCGGGGAGCTGTTTTTT.

The rearrangement links TRBV2 to TRBJ2-7; 8 nucleotides agree with TRBD1. Germline values: CDR1 SNHLY, CDR2 FYNNEI. Trimming cost V 2 bases and J 5 bases; bases outside gene matches: 5. This CDR3 has 14 residues. The DNA for the CDR3 is TGTGCCAGCAGTGAAACAGGGGGTCCTAACGAGCAGTACGTC. It specifies CASSETGGPNEQYV.

The rearrangement links TRBV5-6 to TRBJ2-1; D gene ambiguous. CDR3 length equals 15 residues. Trimming took off 0 bases at V and 5 bases at J, with 12 bases between the two ends. The V gene's germline CDR1 is SGHDT and CDR2 YYEEEE. CDR3 residues: CASSLGLYCHNEQFF. The CDR3 DNA follows: TGTGCCAGCAGCTTGGGTCTCTATTGCCACAATGAGCAGTTCTTC.

This clone was counted a single time. V is TRBV12-3 or TRBV12-4 and J is TRBJ1-1; D possibly corresponds to TRBD1 (6 bases). There are 13 residues in the CDR3. Deletions cut 3 bases from V and 7 bases from J, with 12 bases between. The CDR3 bases are TGTGCCAGCAGTTTGGGACACGGGGATGAAGCTTTCTTT. Translated: CASSLGHGDEAFF.

CDR3 amino acids: CASSSAGAGETQYF. The DNA of the CDR3 is TGTGCCAGTAGCTCGGCGGGGGCAGGGGAGACCCAGTACTTC. The chain carries TRBV19 and TRBJ2-5; perhaps TRBD2 as D (7 bases). Germline CDR1 and CDR2: LNHDA and SQIVND (reference sequence). Trimming pared 6 bases from V and 5 bases from J, leaving 16 bases between. This CDR3 spans 14 amino acids.

By proportion, this clone is medium-sized. V is TRBV6-4 and J is TRBJ2-2; D remains ambiguous. Germline CDR1 reads MRHNA; CDR2 reads SNTAGT. This CDR3 region has 16 residues. V was clipped by 2 bases and J by 5 bases, with 15 bases between them. In DNA form, the CDR3 reads TGTGCCAGCAGTGACAGCCCCGCTACCGCAACCGGGGAGCTGTTTTTT. Translation gives CASSDSPATATGELFF.

About this clone: One end of the junction does not line up with germline, which may come from a read error. The CDR3 spells CASSYQYLGGF. The CDR3 coding sequence is TGTGCCAGCAGTTATCAGTATCTCGGGGGCTTC. The chain is built from TRBV6-8 and TRBJ2-4; possibly TRBD2 for D (6 bases). The CDR3 totals 11 residues. Germline V gene sequence: CDR1 MNHGY, CDR2 SAAAGT.

This rearrangement joins TRBV5-8 to TRBJ2-1; TRBD1 aligns across 8 bases. Germline loops: CDR1 SGHTS, CDR2 YDEGEE. The CDR3 contains 16 residues. Trimming took 3 bases from V and 3 from J; bases not matched to a gene: 8. The CDR3 DNA reads as TGTGCCAGCAGCTCGCCCCAGGGGGCCGGCTACAATGAGCAGTTCTTC. It specifies CASSSPQGAGYNEQFF.

This chain joins TRBV7-9 and TRBJ2-1; 12 nucleotides line up with TRBD2. Trimming took 2 bases from V and 5 from J; bases not matched to a gene: 7. This CDR3 has 17 amino acids. Germline-derived CDR1 and CDR2 are SEHNR and FQNEAQ (reference sequence). The CDR3 spells CASSLPGTSGPNNEQFF. The CDR3 DNA is TGTGCCAGCAGCTTACCCGGGACTAGCGGGCCAAACAATGAGCAGTTCTTC.

The rearrangement links TRBV18 to TRBJ1-1; a weak D match, TRBD1 (6 bases). The CDR3 spans 14 residues. Looked up from germline, CDR1 is KGHSH and CDR2 is LQKENI. The V end lost 6 bases, the J end lost 4 bases, and 15 bases lay between the germline ends. CDR3 bases: TGTGCCAGCTCCCCGGAACAGGGCGCCACTGAAGCTTTCTTT. It specifies CASSPEQGATEAFF. The variable domain in full, with the rest retrieved from reference TRBV18 and TRBJ1-1, is NAGVMQNPRHLVRRRGQEARLRCSPMKGHSHVYWYRQLPEEGLKFMVYLQKENIIDESGMPKERFSAEFPKEGPSILRIQQVVRGDSAAYFCASSPEQGATEAFFGQGTRLTVV.

The rearrangement uses TRBV5-1 and TRBJ1-1, with D possibly TRBD1 on 5 matching bases. Germline values: CDR1 SGHRS, CDR2 YFSETQ. Trimming took 7 bases from V and 4 from J, leaving 17 bases between them. This CDR3 region has 14 residues. The CDR3 protein is CASGAFPGGTEAFF. The CDR3 bases are TGCGCCAGCGGGGCGTTCCCGGGAGGCACTGAAGCTTTCTTT.

CDR3 amino acids: CASSLVGQGPSYYGYTF. The CDR3, as DNA: TGTGCCAGCAGCTTGGTGGGACAGGGACCTTCCTACTATGGCTACACCTTC. The V gene is TRBV5-4, the J gene TRBJ1-2, with 9 bases matching TRBD1. With V trimmed by 0 bases and J by 3 bases, 9 bases remained unmatched. The CDR3 runs 17 residues. CDR1 SGHNT and CDR2 YYREEE come from the germline V gene (reference sequence).

This chain uses TRBV7-9 with TRBJ2-3; D is ambiguous. V gave up 9 bases and J gave up 4 bases, with 20 bases separating them. There are 15 residues in the CDR3. Germline lookup yields CDR1 SEHNR and CDR2 FQNEAQ (reference sequence). This CDR3 reads CARSAASGGADTQYF. CDR3 sequence (DNA): TGTGCCAGATCAGCCGCTTCTGGCGGTGCAGATACGCAGTATTTT.